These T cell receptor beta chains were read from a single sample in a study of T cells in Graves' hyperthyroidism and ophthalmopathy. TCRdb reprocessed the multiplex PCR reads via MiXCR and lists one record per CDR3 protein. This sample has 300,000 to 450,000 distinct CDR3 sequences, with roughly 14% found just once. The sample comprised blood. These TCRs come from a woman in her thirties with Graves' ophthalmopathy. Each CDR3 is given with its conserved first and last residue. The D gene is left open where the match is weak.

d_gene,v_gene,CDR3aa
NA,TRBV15,CATSRAVVAPLHF
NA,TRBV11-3,CASSQLRVVETQYF
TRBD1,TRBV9,CASSEGTGFNQPQHF
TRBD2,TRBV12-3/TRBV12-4,CASSYGLAGRNEQFF
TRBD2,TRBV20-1,CSARDRGSGGLEQYF
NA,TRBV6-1,CASSAYRVNTEAFF
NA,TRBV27,CASSLVKGSYEQYF
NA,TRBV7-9,CASSLSVNTYEQYF
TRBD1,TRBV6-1,CASSGQGIGQPQHF
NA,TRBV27,CASSLDVGSRATEAFF
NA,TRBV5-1,CASSFFSGGGADGYTF
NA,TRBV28,CASSRPGSNQPQHF
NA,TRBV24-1,CATSGPGVQETQYF
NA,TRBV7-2,CASSPEVEQYF
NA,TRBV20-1,CSARGGGMNTEAFF